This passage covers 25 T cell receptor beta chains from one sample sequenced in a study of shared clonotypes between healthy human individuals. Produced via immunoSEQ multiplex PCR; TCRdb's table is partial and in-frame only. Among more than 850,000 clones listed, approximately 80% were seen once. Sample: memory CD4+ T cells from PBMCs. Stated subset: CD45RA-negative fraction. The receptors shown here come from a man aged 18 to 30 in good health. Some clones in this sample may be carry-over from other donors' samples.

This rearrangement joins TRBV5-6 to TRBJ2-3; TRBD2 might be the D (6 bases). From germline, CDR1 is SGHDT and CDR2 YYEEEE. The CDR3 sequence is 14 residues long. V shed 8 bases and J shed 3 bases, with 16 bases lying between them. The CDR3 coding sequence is TGTGCCAGTGGGTGGTCCGGGGGAACAGATACGCAGTATTTT. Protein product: CASGWSGGTDTQYF.

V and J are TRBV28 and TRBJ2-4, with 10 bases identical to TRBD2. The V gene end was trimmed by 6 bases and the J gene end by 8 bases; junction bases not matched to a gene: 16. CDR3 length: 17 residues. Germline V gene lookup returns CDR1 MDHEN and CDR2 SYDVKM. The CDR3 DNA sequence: TGTGCCAGCAGCACCGGACTAGCGGCCACCCAACGGGACATTCAGTACTTC. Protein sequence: CASSTGLAATQRDIQYF.

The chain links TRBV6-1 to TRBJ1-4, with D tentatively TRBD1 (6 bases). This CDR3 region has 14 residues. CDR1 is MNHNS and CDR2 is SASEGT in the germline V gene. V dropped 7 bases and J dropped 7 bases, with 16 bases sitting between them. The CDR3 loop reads CASKQGNRVEKLFF. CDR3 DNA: TGTGCCAGCAAACAGGGAAACCGCGTTGAAAAACTGTTTTTT.

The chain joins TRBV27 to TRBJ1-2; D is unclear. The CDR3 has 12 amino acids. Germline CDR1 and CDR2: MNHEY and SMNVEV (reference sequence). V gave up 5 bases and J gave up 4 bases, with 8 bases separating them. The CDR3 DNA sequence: TGTGCCAGCAGTCCGAACAGCTATGGCTACACCTTC. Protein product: CASSPNSYGYTF.

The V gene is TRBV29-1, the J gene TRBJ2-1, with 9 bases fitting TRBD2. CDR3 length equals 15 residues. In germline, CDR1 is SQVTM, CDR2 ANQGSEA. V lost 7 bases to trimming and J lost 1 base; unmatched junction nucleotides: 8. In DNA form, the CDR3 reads TGCAGCGGATCGATAGCGGGAGCGTCCTACAATGAGCAGTTCTTC. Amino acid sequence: CSGSIAGASYNEQFF.

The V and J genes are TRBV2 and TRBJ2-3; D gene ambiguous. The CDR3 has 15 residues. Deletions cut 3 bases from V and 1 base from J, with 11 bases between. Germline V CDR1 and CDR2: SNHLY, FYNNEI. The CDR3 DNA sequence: TGTGCCAGCAGTGAGGGCCAGGCACGCACAGATACGCAGTATTTT. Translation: CASSEGQARTDTQYF. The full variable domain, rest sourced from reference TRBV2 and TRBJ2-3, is EPEVTQTPSHQVTQMGQEVILRCVPISNHLYFYWYRQILGQKVEFLVSFYNNEISEKSEIFDDQFSVERPDGSNFTLKIRSTKLEDSAMYFCASSEGQARTDTQYFGPGTRLTVL.

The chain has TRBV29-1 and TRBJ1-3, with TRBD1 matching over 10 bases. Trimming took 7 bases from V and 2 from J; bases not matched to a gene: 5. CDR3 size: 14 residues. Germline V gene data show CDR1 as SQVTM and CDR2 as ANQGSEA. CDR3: CSGTGTGAGNTIYF. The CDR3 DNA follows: TGCAGCGGAACCGGGACAGGGGCTGGAAACACCATATATTTT.

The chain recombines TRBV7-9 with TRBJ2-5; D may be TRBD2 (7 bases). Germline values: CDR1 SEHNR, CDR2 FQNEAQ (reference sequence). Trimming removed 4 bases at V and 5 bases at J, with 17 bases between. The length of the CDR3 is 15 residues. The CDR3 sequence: CASSSRGGGQETQYF. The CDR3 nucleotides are TGTGCCAGCAGCTCCAGGGGAGGGGGTCAGGAGACCCAGTACTTC. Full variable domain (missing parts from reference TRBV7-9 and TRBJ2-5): DTGVSQNPRHKITKRGQNVTFRCDPISEHNRLYWYRQTLGQGPEFLTYFQNEAQLEKSRLLSDRFSAERPKGSFSTLEIQRTEQGDSAMYLCASSSRGGGQETQYFGPGTRLLVL.

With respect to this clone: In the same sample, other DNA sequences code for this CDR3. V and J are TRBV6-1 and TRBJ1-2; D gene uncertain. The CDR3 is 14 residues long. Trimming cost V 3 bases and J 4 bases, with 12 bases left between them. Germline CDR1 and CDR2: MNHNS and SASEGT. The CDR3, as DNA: TGTGCCAGCAGTGAGGGCAGCACCCTCTATGGCTACACCTTC. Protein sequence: CASSEGSTLYGYTF.

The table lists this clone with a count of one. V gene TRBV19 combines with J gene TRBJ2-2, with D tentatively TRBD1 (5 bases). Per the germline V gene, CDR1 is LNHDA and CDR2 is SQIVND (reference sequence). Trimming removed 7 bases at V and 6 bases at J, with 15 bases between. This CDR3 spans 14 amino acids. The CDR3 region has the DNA TGTGCCAGTACCAAGGGGCCAAGACCCGGGGAGCTGTTTTTT. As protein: CASTKGPRPGELFF.

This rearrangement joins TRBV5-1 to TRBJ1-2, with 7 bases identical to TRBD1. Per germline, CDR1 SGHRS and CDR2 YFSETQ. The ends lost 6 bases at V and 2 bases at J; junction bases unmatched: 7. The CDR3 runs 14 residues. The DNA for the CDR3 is TGCGCCAGCACCCTCCGGGACAGCAACTATGGCTACACCTTC. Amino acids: CASTLRDSNYGYTF. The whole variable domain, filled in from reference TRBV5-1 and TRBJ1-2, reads KAGVTQTPRYLIKTRGQQVTLSCSPISGHRSVSWYQQTPGQGLQFLFEYFSETQRNKGNFPGRFSGRQFSNSRSEMNVSTLELGDSALYLCASTLRDSNYGYTFGSGTRLTVV.

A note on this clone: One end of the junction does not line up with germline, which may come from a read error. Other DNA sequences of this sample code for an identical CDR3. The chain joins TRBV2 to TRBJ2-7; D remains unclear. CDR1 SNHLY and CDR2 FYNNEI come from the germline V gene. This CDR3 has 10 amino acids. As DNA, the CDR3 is TGTGCCAGCAGGGAAGGGGAGCAGTACTTC. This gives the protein CASREGEQYF.

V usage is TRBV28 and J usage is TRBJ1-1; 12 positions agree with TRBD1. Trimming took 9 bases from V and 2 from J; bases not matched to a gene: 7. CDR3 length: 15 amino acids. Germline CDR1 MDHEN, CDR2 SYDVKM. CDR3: CASEGQGAGNTEAFF. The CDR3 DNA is TGTGCCAGTGAGGGACAGGGGGCGGGAAACACTGAAGCTTTCTTT.

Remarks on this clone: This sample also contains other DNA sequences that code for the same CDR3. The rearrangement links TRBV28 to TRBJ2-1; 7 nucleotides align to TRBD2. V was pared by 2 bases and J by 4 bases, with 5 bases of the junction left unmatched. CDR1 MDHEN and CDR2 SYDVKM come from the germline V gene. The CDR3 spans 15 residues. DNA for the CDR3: TGTGCCAGCAGTTTAGCAGGACTAGTATACAATGAGCAGTTCTTC. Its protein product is CASSLAGLVYNEQFF.

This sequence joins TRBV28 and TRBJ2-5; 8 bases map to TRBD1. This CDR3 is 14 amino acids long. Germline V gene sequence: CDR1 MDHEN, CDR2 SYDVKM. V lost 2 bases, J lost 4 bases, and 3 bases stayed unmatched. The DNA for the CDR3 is TGTGCCAGCAGTTTACCCCAGGGGGCAGAGACCCAGTACTTC. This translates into CASSLPQGAETQYF.

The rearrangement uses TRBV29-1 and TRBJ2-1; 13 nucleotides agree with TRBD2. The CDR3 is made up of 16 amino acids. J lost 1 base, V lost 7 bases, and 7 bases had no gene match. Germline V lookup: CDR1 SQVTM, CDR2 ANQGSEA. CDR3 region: CSGTSGSLGSYNEQFF. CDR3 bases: TGCAGCGGGACTAGCGGGAGTCTCGGGTCCTACAATGAGCAGTTCTTC.

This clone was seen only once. In DNA, the CDR3 is TGTGCCAGCAGCGTAGGAGTTATGGGACAGGGGATCCACGAGCAGTACTTC. Residues: CASSVGVMGQGIHEQYF. The chain uses TRBV9 and TRBJ2-5; 10 nucleotides align to TRBD1. The J call could be wrong; TRBJ2-7 is a better fit for the DNA end. The CDR3 is 17 amino acids. The germline V gene has CDR1 SGDLS and CDR2 YYNGEE.

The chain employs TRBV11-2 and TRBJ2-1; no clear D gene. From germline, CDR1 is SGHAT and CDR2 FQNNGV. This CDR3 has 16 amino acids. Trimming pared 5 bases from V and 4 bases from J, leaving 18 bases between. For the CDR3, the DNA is TGTGCCAGCAGCGAGTGGCTGGGGTCTCAATACAATGAGCAGTTCTTC. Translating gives CASSEWLGSQYNEQFF.

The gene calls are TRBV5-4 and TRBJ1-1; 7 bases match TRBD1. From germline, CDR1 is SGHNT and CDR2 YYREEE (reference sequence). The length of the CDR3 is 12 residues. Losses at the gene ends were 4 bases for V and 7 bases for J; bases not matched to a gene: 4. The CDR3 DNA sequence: TGTGCCAGCAGCGCCCCAGGGGGTGAAGCTTTCTTT. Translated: CASSAPGGEAFF.

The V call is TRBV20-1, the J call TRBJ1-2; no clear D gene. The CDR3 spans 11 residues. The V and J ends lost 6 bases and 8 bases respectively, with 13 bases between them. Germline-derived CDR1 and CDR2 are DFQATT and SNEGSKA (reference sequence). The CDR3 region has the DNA TGCAGTGCCGAGCGGGGTCAGGGCTACACCTTC. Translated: CSAERGQGYTF.

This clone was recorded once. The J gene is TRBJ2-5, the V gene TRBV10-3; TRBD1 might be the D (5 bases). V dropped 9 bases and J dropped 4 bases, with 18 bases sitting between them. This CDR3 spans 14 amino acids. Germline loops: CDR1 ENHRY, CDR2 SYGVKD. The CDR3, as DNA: TGTGCCATAAAAGGGCAGGGTGGATCAGAGACCCAGTACTTC. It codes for CAIKGQGGSETQYF.

The CDR3 protein is CASSGATGALSYEQYF. DNA of the CDR3: TGCGCCAGCAGCGGAGCGACAGGCGCCCTTTCCTACGAGCAGTACTTC. The chain has TRBV5-1 and TRBJ2-7, with D maybe TRBD1 (6 bases). Looked up from germline, CDR1 is SGHRS and CDR2 is YFSETQ. Trimming took off 4 bases at V and 1 base at J, with 18 bases between the two ends. This CDR3 contains 16 residues.

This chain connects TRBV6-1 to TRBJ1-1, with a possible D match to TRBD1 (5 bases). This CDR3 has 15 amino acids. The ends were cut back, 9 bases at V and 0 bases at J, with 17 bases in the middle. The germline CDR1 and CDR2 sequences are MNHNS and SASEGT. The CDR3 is CASVPQSGMNTEAFF. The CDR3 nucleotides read TGTGCCAGTGTCCCACAATCAGGGATGAACACTGAAGCTTTCTTT.

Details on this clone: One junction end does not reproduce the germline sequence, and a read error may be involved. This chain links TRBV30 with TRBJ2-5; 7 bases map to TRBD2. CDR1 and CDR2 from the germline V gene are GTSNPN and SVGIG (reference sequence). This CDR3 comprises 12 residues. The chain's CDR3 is CAWRMGGESQYF. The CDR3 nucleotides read TGTGCCTGGAGGATGGGGGGGGAGAGCCAGTACTTC.

The CDR3 spells CAWISFRTDYGYTF. DNA of the CDR3: TGTGCCTGGATCAGTTTCCGGACAGACTATGGCTACACCTTC. The chain combines TRBV30 with TRBJ1-2; TRBD1 is a possible D gene (6 bases). Trimming pared 4 bases from V and 3 bases from J, leaving 15 bases between. Looked up from germline, CDR1 is GTSNPN and CDR2 is SVGIG (reference sequence). The CDR3 has 14 amino acids.